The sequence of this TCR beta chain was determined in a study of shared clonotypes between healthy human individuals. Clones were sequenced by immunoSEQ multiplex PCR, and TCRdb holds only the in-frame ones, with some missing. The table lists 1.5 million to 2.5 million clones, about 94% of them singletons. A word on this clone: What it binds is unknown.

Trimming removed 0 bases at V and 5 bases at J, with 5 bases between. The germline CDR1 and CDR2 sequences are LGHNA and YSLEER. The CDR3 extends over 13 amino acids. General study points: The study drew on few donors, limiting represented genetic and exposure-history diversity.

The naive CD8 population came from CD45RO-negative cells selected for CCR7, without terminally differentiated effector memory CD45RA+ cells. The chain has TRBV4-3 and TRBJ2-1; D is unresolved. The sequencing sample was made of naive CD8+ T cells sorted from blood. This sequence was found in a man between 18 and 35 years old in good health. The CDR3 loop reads CASSQDRDNEQFF. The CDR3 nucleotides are TGCGCCAGCAGCCAAGATCGCGACAATGAGCAGTTCTTC.